One sample yielded the 15 T cell receptor beta chains listed below, sequenced in a study of vaccination effects on CD4 cells after COVID-19. Profiled with immunoSEQ multiplex PCR; TCRdb holds only in-frame clones, not every one. The sample lists about 72,000 clones; over 60% were seen once. Isolating CD4+ T cells followed approximately ten days of culture. The antigens of these receptors remain unknown. This specimen was CD4+ T cells from PBMCs cultured without peptide, taken before COVID-19 vaccination. The receptors here all came from a human donor who received a COVID-19 vaccine.

This chain connects TRBV7-2 to TRBJ1-4; D gene ambiguous. CDR1 SGHTA and CDR2 FQGNSA come from the germline V gene. CDR3 length equals 14 residues. V dropped 6 bases and J dropped 0 bases, with 8 bases sitting between them. The CDR3 protein is CASSFRSTNEKLFF. The CDR3 coding sequence is TGTGCCAGCAGTTTCAGATCAACTAATGAAAAACTGTTTTTT.

This rearrangement joins TRBV21-1 to TRBJ1-2; TRBD1, the table's D call, lacks a check against the DNA. TRBV21-1 is assigned pseudogene status. The length of the CDR3 is 16 residues. The CDR3 bases are TGTGCCAGCAGCGCGCATGACAGGGAAGGGGTCTATGGCTACACCTTC. This sequence encodes CASSAHDREGVYGYTF.

This clone came up once. Written as DNA, the CDR3 is TGTGCCAGCAATCGGGACAGGGCGTGGTATGGCTACACCTTC. Translation: CASNRDRAWYGYTF. The chain employs TRBV2 and TRBJ1-2; 9 bases are shared with TRBD1. CDR1 SNHLY and CDR2 FYNNEI come from the germline V gene. The junction had 8 bases not matched to a gene; V was cut back by 7 bases and J by 5 bases. The CDR3 extends over 14 amino acids.

The chain employs TRBV28 and TRBJ2-1; no firm D call. Deletions cut 5 bases from V and 6 bases from J, with 17 bases between. CDR3 length: 15 residues. CDR1 MDHEN and CDR2 SYDVKM come from the germline V gene. In DNA, the CDR3 is TGTGCCAGCAGTCCCGGACCCTATTTCGGCAATGAGCAGTTCTTC. Translated: CASSPGPYFGNEQFF.

V is TRBV5-1 and J is TRBJ2-7; TRBD2 matches at 7 bases. The CDR3 consists of 13 residues. Per the germline V gene, CDR1 is SGHRS and CDR2 is YFSETQ. V dropped 0 bases and J dropped 4; count of bases not matched to a gene: 1. The CDR3 bases are TGCGCCAGCAGCTTGGGGGGAGGGTACGAGCAGTACGTC. It codes for CASSLGGGYEQYV.

This clone was observed a handful of times. The rearrangement uses TRBV12-3 or TRBV12-4 and TRBJ1-6; D not certain. This CDR3 spans 13 amino acids. Trimming removed 5 bases from V and 7 bases from J, with 9 bases in between. The CDR3 protein is CASSPPRNSPLHF. Written as DNA, the CDR3 is TGTGCCAGCAGTCCGCCAAGGAATTCACCCCTCCACTTT.

The J gene is TRBJ1-6, the V gene TRBV6-5; TRBD1 agrees at 9 bases. CDR3 length equals 13 residues. Germline assignment: CDR1 MNHEY and CDR2 SVGAGI. V shed 8 bases, J shed 8 bases, and the junction held 4 bases outside the gene matches. The CDR3 DNA reads as TGTGCCAGCCAGGGACAGGGTTATTCACCCCTCCACTTT. Amino acid sequence: CASQGQGYSPLHF.

The chain combines TRBV6-1 with TRBJ2-5; D is perhaps TRBD1 (5 bases). Trimming cost V 2 bases and J 5 bases, with 21 bases left between them. The CDR3 loop spans 17 amino acids. CDR1 and CDR2 (germline): MNHNS, SASEGT. The CDR3 DNA reads as TGTGCCAGCAGTGAAAGGATAGGGCAGGGCTTGAGGGAGACCCAGTACTTC. As protein: CASSERIGQGLRETQYF.

The chain joins TRBV24-1 to TRBJ2-5; 7 bases map to TRBD2. Germline values: CDR1 KGHDR, CDR2 SFDVKD. Trimming at V came to 6 bases and at J to 5 bases, leaving 11 bases not matched to a gene. The CDR3 has 15 amino acids. The chain's CDR3 is CATSIRTSAGETQYF. CDR3 coding DNA: TGTGCCACCAGTATTCGGACTAGTGCTGGGGAGACCCAGTACTTC.

The rearrangement uses TRBV3-1 (or the pseudogene TRBV3-2) and TRBJ1-6; D ambiguous. The CDR3 runs to 14 residues. Trimming removed 1 base from V and 7 bases from J, with 8 bases in between. Germline V CDR1 and CDR2: LGHDT, YNNKEL (reference sequence). CDR3 residues: CASSQVSRNSPLHF. The CDR3 coding sequence is TGTGCCAGCAGCCAAGTCTCTCGCAATTCACCCCTCCACTTT.

This chain uses TRBV3-1 (or the pseudogene TRBV3-2) with TRBJ2-7, with a possible D match to TRBD2 (6 bases). V shed 1 base and J shed 7 bases, with 11 bases lying between them. The CDR3 runs 13 residues. CDR1 and CDR2 from the germline V gene are LGHDT and YNNKEL (reference sequence). CDR3 bases: TGTGCCAGCAGCCAAGGTCTAGCGAGGGAGCAGTACGTC. It specifies CASSQGLAREQYV.

The chain joins TRBV2 to TRBJ1-2; no firm D call. Germline loops: CDR1 SNHLY, CDR2 FYNNEI. The CDR3 consists of 13 residues. Trimming stripped 6 bases from V and 1 base from J, with 9 bases between. CDR3 coding DNA: TGTGCCAGCAGGGCGACAAATAACTATGGCTACACCTTC. Amino acids: CASRATNNYGYTF.

This clone was seen a handful of times. V is TRBV10-3 and J is TRBJ2-1; TRBD2 matches at 8 bases. The junction had 4 bases not matched to a gene; V was cut back by 8 bases and J by 4 bases. Germline V gene data show CDR1 as ENHRY and CDR2 as SYGVKD. The CDR3 has 13 residues. This CDR3 is CAIQAGGYNEQFF. DNA for the CDR3: TGTGCCATCCAGGCGGGGGGATACAATGAGCAGTTCTTC.

The rearrangement joins TRBV21-1 to TRBJ2-3; TRBD1 is the table's D call and was not checked against the DNA. TRBV21-1 is described as a pseudogene. This CDR3 contains 17 residues. The CDR3 sequence is CASSRLGARKSTDTQYF. The CDR3 nucleotides read TGTGCCAGCAGCAGATTGGGGGCTCGGAAAAGCACAGATACGCAGTATTTT.

V and J are TRBV29-1 and TRBJ2-2; 8 bases map to TRBD1. Germline lookup yields CDR1 SQVTM and CDR2 ANQGSEA. V lost 7 bases to trimming and J lost 2 bases; unmatched junction nucleotides: 6. The CDR3 runs to 14 residues. The CDR3 spells CSARQGYNTGELFF. CDR3 sequence (DNA): TGCAGCGCCCGACAGGGGTATAACACCGGGGAGCTGTTTTTT.